Below are 14 T cell receptor beta chains sequenced from a single sample in a study of spatial heterogeneity in lung cancer. No cognate antigen is known for these TCRs. Notes on the study in general: Tumor mutation counts were tracked by expanded intratumoral alpha and beta TCR counts.

Time point indicated: sample taken at primary tumor resection. TCRdb processed the 5' RACE reads anew with MiXCR; each CDR3 protein has one entry. The sample includes about 6,800 distinct CDR3 sequences, 11% to 15% seen only once; the top ten take around 10%. The sample consisted of lung tumor tissue, taken at surgery. Every receptor here comes from a female donor with early-stage non-small cell lung cancer.

In the case of this clonotype: A library prepared for alpha chains yielded this beta chain as an off-target read; its size is of little meaning. The CDR3 reads CASSTQENTEAFF. CDR3 nucleotide sequence: TGTGCCAGCAGCACTCAAGAGAACACTGAAGCTTTCTTT. The V and J genes are TRBV7-3 and TRBJ1-1; no reliable D call. Germline CDR1 reads SGHTA; CDR2 reads FQGTGA. V gave up 5 bases and J gave up 1 base, with 8 bases separating them. CDR3 length equals 13 residues.

This clonotype is medium-sized within its sample. In a library made to pick up alpha chains, this beta chain is a stray read with a size that means little. The chain couples TRBV5-1 to TRBJ2-5; 8 bases map to TRBD1. The V gene's germline CDR1 is SGHRS and CDR2 YFSETQ. This CDR3 is built from 15 residues. The J segment lost 4 bases and the V segment lost 4 bases, leaving 9 bases of the junction unmatched. CDR3 DNA: TGCGCCAGCAGCGAGACAGGGGCCTGGGGAGAGACCCAGTACTTC. It codes for CASSETGAWGETQYF.

By share of the sample, this clonotype is medium-sized. This beta chain turned up in a library designed for alpha chains; as an off-target read, its abundance says little. The chain links TRBV12-3 or TRBV12-4 to TRBJ2-7; weak D call: TRBD2 (5 bases). This CDR3 has 15 amino acids. Trimming left V 0 bases short and J 13 bases short, with 22 bases between. CDR3 sequence: CASSLAGLGRGSSYF. CDR3 sequence (DNA): TGTGCCAGCAGTTTAGCAGGGTTGGGGAGAGGGAGCAGTTACTTC.

This clonotype was seen at least ten times. This beta chain came through as a stray read in a library set up for alpha chains, and its size says little. The rearrangement links TRBV19 to TRBJ2-5; 8 bases are a match to TRBD2. The CDR3 spans 16 residues. J gave up 2 bases and V 2 bases, and 7 bases lay outside the gene matches. Germline V CDR1 and CDR2: LNHDA, SQIVND (reference sequence). CDR3 sequence reads: CASSILPGLVQETQYF. DNA of the CDR3: TGTGCCAGTAGTATACTGCCGGGACTAGTTCAAGAGACCCAGTACTTC.

This clonotype was seen many times. A library made for alpha chains picked up this beta chain off target, so its size means little. The rearrangement uses TRBV7-2 and TRBJ1-6, with D unclear. CDR3 length: 12 amino acids. Germline-derived CDR1 and CDR2 are SGHTA and FQGNSA. Trimming cost V 3 bases and J 9 bases, with 6 bases left between them. DNA of the CDR3: TGTGCCAGCAGCTTTACGCTTTCACCCCTCCACTTT. It yields the protein CASSFTLSPLHF. The complete variable domain, with remaining parts taken from reference TRBV7-2 and TRBJ1-6, reads GAGVSQSPSNKVTEKGKDVELRCDPISGHTALYWYRQSLGQGLEFLIYFQGNSAPDKSGLPSDRFSAERTGGSVSTLTIQRTQQEDSAVYLCASSFTLSPLHFGNGTRLTVT.

Turning to this clonotype: Since the library was made to target alpha chains, this beta chain is a stray read and its abundance is not meaningful. V gene TRBV12-3 or TRBV12-4 combines with J gene TRBJ2-1, with TRBD1 as a possible D gene (5 bases). There are 12 residues in the CDR3. V lost 2 bases to trimming and J lost 7 bases, with 6 bases between them. The CDR3 loop is CASSLRGNEQFF. As DNA, the CDR3 is TGTGCCAGCAGTTTAAGGGGTAATGAGCAGTTCTTC.

This clonotype showed up many times. The library was built for alpha chains, so this beta chain is an off-target read and its size means little. The chain has TRBV18 and TRBJ2-3, with 8 nucleotides matching TRBD2. Trimming took 3 bases from V and 3 from J; bases not matched to a gene: 11. The CDR3 extends over 17 amino acids. The germline gives CDR1 KGHSH, CDR2 LQKENI. The CDR3 loop reads CASSPTQAVAGTDTQYF. CDR3 DNA: TGTGCCAGCTCACCTACCCAGGCGGTAGCGGGGACAGATACGCAGTATTTT.

This clonotype rates as medium-sized. This beta chain turned up in a library designed for alpha chains; as an off-target read, its abundance says little. This sequence joins TRBV3-1 and TRBJ1-1; D perhaps matches TRBD1 (5 bases). This CDR3 region has 18 residues. The V gene lost 2 bases and the J gene lost 0 bases, with 19 bases spanning the gap. Germline values: CDR1 LGHDT, CDR2 YNNKEL (reference sequence). CDR3 coding DNA: TGTGCCAGCAGCCAATTGGGATGGGGCGGGGGTTTGAACACTGAAGCTTTCTTT. Amino acids: CASSQLGWGGGLNTEAFF.

Remarks on this clonotype: This beta chain lies outside the target of a library built for alpha chains; its clone size means little. This chain links TRBV20-1 with TRBJ2-3; tentative D call: TRBD2 (5 bases). Trimming took off 3 bases at V and 3 bases at J, with 22 bases between the two ends. Per the germline V gene, CDR1 is DFQATT and CDR2 is SNEGSKA (reference sequence). The length of the CDR3 is 17 residues. CDR3 DNA sequence: TGCAGTGCTAGGCTGGCTACTAGGACCCTAAGGACAGATACGCAGTATTTT. It codes for CSARLATRTLRTDTQYF.

A word on this clonotype: The library was built for alpha chains, so this beta chain is an off-target read and its size means little. V gene TRBV5-1 combines with J gene TRBJ1-4, with D perhaps TRBD1 (6 bases). The ends were cut back, 3 bases at V and 8 bases at J, with 17 bases in the middle. The CDR3 loop spans 15 amino acids. Germline V gene lookup returns CDR1 SGHRS and CDR2 YFSETQ. The CDR3 sequence is CASSSSRGAGEKLFF. In DNA form, the CDR3 reads TGCGCCAGCAGCTCTAGCAGGGGCGCGGGAGAAAAACTGTTTTTT.

This clonotype was picked up many times. As an off-target read in a library built for alpha chains, this beta chain has a frequency of little significance. This chain joins TRBV7-9 and TRBJ2-7; D might be TRBD1 or TRBD2, each matching 5 bases. Trimming removed 5 bases at V and 5 bases at J, with 19 bases between. The germline gives CDR1 SEHNR, CDR2 FQNEAQ (reference sequence). This CDR3 comprises 15 residues. The CDR3 DNA reads as TGTGCCAGCAGCGCCGCCCGGGACCTCGGCCACGAGCAGTACTTC. Protein: CASSAARDLGHEQYF.

This clonotype is medium-sized. This beta chain was picked up by a library intended for alpha chains and is off target, so its count carries little meaning. The J gene is TRBJ2-1, the V gene TRBV2; D could derive from TRBD1 or TRBD2 (5 bases each). V was pared by 4 bases and J by 1 base, with 14 bases between. The CDR3 spans 16 residues. CDR1 and CDR2 (germline): SNHLY, FYNNEI. CDR3 in amino acids: CASSGPGPQSYNEQFF. CDR3 nucleotide sequence: TGTGCCAGCAGTGGACCGGGACCTCAGTCCTACAATGAGCAGTTCTTC.

This clonotype has only a few counts. Because the library targeted alpha chains, this beta chain is an off-target read whose size means little. V usage is TRBV12-3 or TRBV12-4 and J usage is TRBJ1-2; the D gene is possibly TRBD1 (6 bases). Trimming removed 5 bases from V and 7 bases from J, with 8 bases in between. CDR3 length: 11 amino acids. The CDR3 DNA follows: TGTGCCAGCAGTACAGGGACTGGCTACACCTTC. It specifies CASSTGTGYTF.

In its sample, this clonotype was seen many times. Being off target in a library aimed at alpha chains, this beta chain has a size of little meaning. The chain couples TRBV11-2 to TRBJ2-3; 7 positions agree with TRBD2. The germline V gene has CDR1 SGHAT and CDR2 FQNNGV. V dropped 2 bases and J dropped 2; count of bases not matched to a gene: 7. The CDR3 length is 16 residues. This CDR3 reads CASSLLDGTITDTQYF. The CDR3 nucleotides are TGTGCCAGCAGCTTATTAGACGGGACTATCACAGATACGCAGTATTTT. Full variable domain (rest looked up from reference TRBV11-2 and TRBJ2-3): EAGVAQSPRYKIIEKRQSVAFWCNPISGHATLYWYQQILGQGPKLLIQFQNNGVVDDSQLPKDRFSAERLKGVDSTLKIQPAKLEDSAVYLCASSLLDGTITDTQYFGPGTRLTVL.